This TCR beta chain was profiled in a study of cytomegalovirus exposure and HLA in healthy donors. Trimming removed 6 bases from V and 0 bases from J; junction bases left unmatched: 6. This CDR3 is 16 amino acids long. Germline lookup yields CDR1 SGHVS and CDR2 FQNEAQ. Vbeta (60) and Jbeta (13) primers were used in the PCR. Profiling relied on immunoSEQ multiplex PCR, and the TCRdb table lists in-frame clones only, not all of them. In the table there are some 150,000 clones, about 83% of which are singletons. This chain connects TRBV7-8 to TRBJ1-5; TRBD1 agrees at 9 bases. Sequenced: PBMCs. This TCR came from a woman aged 30 to 39 in good health and CMV-seronegative. In nucleotides, the CDR3 is TGTGCCAGCAGGAAGGACAGGGGCCTTAGCAATCAGCCCCAGCATTTT. Translated, it gives CASRKDRGLSNQPQHF. Using reference TRBV7-8 and TRBJ1-5 for the parts outside the CDR3, the full variable domain is GAGVSQSPRYKVAKRGQDVALRCDPISGHVSLFWYQQALGQGPEFLTYFQNEAQLDKSGLPSDRFFAERPEGSVSTLKIQRTQQEDSAVYLCASRKDRGLSNQPQHFGDGTRLSIL.